Presented here are 29 T cell receptor beta chains from one specimen sequenced in a study of T cell repertoires in cytomegalovirus infection. TCRdb re-called the reads with MiXCR, one entry per CDR3 protein. The sample has about 450,000 distinct CDR3 sequences, approximately 31% seen once. Material for sequencing was PBMCs. These receptors came from a human donor in good health (CMV status not recorded). Some clones in this sample may be carry-over from other donors' samples.

The rearrangement links TRBV19 to TRBJ2-1; possibly TRBD1 for D (5 bases). The CDR3 has 16 amino acids. V was pared by 6 bases and J by 1 base, with 16 bases between. Germline CDR1 is LNHDA and CDR2 is SQIVND (reference sequence). CDR3 sequence: CASSSTRVKSYNEQFF. In nucleotides, the CDR3 is TGTGCCAGTAGCTCCACCAGGGTAAAGTCCTACAATGAGCAGTTCTTC.

This clonotype was counted a few times. The chain carries TRBV2 and TRBJ2-1, with D tentatively TRBD2 (5 bases). The CDR3 loop spans 15 amino acids. Germline V gene sequence: CDR1 SNHLY, CDR2 FYNNEI. V gave up 1 base and J gave up 3 bases, with 10 bases separating them. The CDR3 spells CASSEGAGSYNEQFF. The CDR3 DNA reads TGTGCCAGCAGTGAAGGGGCTGGGAGCTACAATGAGCAGTTCTTC.

Concerning this clonotype itself: A much larger clone differs by one base, so this may be a read error. This sequence joins TRBV19 and TRBJ1-5, with D tentatively TRBD1 (6 bases). The length of the CDR3 is 17 residues. In germline, CDR1 is LNHDA, CDR2 SQIVND (reference sequence). CDR3 DNA sequence: TGTGCCAGTAGTATGCATAAGGGGGACCCCCAGGGTCAGCCCCAGCCTTTT. This encodes CASSMHKGDPQGQPQPF.

This clonotype occurred a few times. The rearrangement uses TRBV6-2 or TRBV6-3 and TRBJ2-2; D remains unclear. Germline-derived CDR1 and CDR2 are MNHEY and SVGEGT. V lost 3 bases to trimming and J lost 6 bases, with 8 bases between them. The CDR3 spans 13 residues. The CDR3 region is CASSYYSPGELFF. In DNA, the CDR3 is TGTGCCAGCAGTTATTACAGCCCCGGGGAGCTGTTTTTT.

This chain joins TRBV11-2 and TRBJ1-2; 9 nucleotides agree with TRBD1. CDR3 length: 15 residues. Germline CDR1 SGHAT, CDR2 FQNNGV. V lost 5 bases to trimming and J lost 4 bases; unmatched junction nucleotides: 8. CDR3: CASSAPGQGSYGYTF. The CDR3 nucleotides read TGTGCCAGCAGCGCGCCGGGACAGGGAAGCTATGGCTACACCTTC.

This chain joins TRBV7-2 and TRBJ1-1, with D possibly TRBD1 on 6 matching bases. This CDR3 has 16 amino acids. CDR1 SGHTA and CDR2 FQGNSA come from the germline V gene. V lost 0 bases, J lost 0 bases, and 11 bases lay in between. The CDR3 sequence: CASSLAPGQMNTEAFF. The CDR3 DNA is TGTGCCAGCAGCTTAGCACCGGGACAAATGAACACTGAAGCTTTCTTT.

A remark on this clonotype: Just one base apart from a much larger clone, this may be a read error. The chain has TRBV19 and TRBJ1-1; no clear D gene. The germline V and J ends were trimmed by 7 bases and 0 bases, with 9 bases remaining between them. CDR3 size: 13 residues. The germline V gene encodes CDR1 LNHDA and CDR2 SQIVND (reference sequence). DNA for the CDR3: TGTGCCAGTATGGTCCCCTTGAACACTGAAGCTTTCTTT. Translated: CASMVPLNTEAFF.

Of note for this clonotype: Likely a read error: the CDR3 ends without its conserved phenylalanine or tryptophan. The CDR3 loop reads CASSGKTGDDEAFL. The CDR3 DNA is TGTGCCAGCAGTGGTAAGACAGGGGATGATGAAGCTTTCTTG. The chain couples TRBV25-1 to TRBJ1-1, with 8 bases lining up with TRBD1. The length of the CDR3 is 14 residues. After removal of 4 bases from V and 7 bases from J, the junction contained 8 bases not matched to a gene. Germline V gene lookup returns CDR1 MGHDK and CDR2 SYGVNS.

V and J are TRBV6-2 or TRBV6-3 and TRBJ2-7, with 12 bases aligning to TRBD1. V was pared by 4 bases and J by 6 bases, with 7 bases of the junction left unmatched. The CDR3 covers 15 residues. CDR1 is MNHEY and CDR2 is SVGEGT in the germline V gene. The CDR3 loop reads CASSSPGQGALEQYF. For the CDR3, the DNA is TGTGCCAGCAGTTCCCCGGGACAGGGGGCCCTCGAGCAGTACTTC.

Points on this clonotype: Just one base apart from a much larger clone, this may be a read error. The chain links TRBV6-8 to TRBJ1-6; D is undetermined. This CDR3 is built from 13 residues. Germline V lookup: CDR1 MNHGY, CDR2 SAAAGT. This chain's CDR3 is CAISDRFNSPLHF. CDR3 in DNA: TGTGCCATCAGTGACCGATTTAATTCACCCCTCCACTTT.

The V gene is TRBV7-2, the J gene TRBJ2-3, with a possible D match to TRBD1 (5 bases). Germline lookup yields CDR1 SGHTA and CDR2 FQGNSA. This CDR3 is built from 14 residues. V gave up 7 bases and J gave up 0 bases, with 11 bases separating them. CDR3 sequence (DNA): TGTGCCAGCATCCTGGGGCAGAGCACAGATACGCAGTATTTT. It is translated as CASILGQSTDTQYF.

The chain recombines TRBV9 with TRBJ2-3, with no clear D. The V gene lost 5 bases and the J gene lost 0 bases, with 13 bases spanning the gap. The CDR3 extends over 15 amino acids. Per germline, CDR1 SGDLS and CDR2 YYNGEE. In nucleotides, the CDR3 is TGTGCCAGCAGTTTATCCGGAATCAGCACAGATACGCAGTATTTT. Translated: CASSLSGISTDTQYF.

The gene calls are TRBV2 and TRBJ2-7; TRBD1 aligns across 9 bases. The V segment lost 7 bases and the J segment 0 bases; nucleotides outside the gene matches: 4. The CDR3 spans 14 residues. CDR1 and CDR2 from the germline V gene are SNHLY and FYNNEI. CDR3 sequence reads: CASNRDRDSYEQYF. The CDR3 DNA reads TGTGCCAGCAACCGGGACAGGGACTCCTACGAGCAGTACTTC. Looking up the rest from reference TRBV2 and TRBJ2-7 gives the full variable domain: EPEVTQTPSHQVTQMGQEVILRCVPISNHLYFYWYRQILGQKVEFLVSFYNNEISEKSEIFDDQFSVERPDGSNFTLKIRSTKLEDSAMYFCASNRDRDSYEQYFGPGTRLTVT.

V usage is TRBV12-3 or TRBV12-4 and J usage is TRBJ1-2, with 8 bases aligning to TRBD1. The CDR3 spans 14 residues. V trimming: 5 bases; J trimming: 3 bases; junction bases outside the gene matches: 5. CDR3 loop: CASSPRDRYYGYTF. CDR3 DNA sequence: TGTGCCAGCAGTCCCCGGGACAGGTACTATGGCTACACCTTC.

In this sample, this clonotype turned up a few times. The genes are TRBV28 and TRBJ2-7; D unresolved. This CDR3 region has 14 residues. The germline CDR1 and CDR2 sequences are MDHEN and SYDVKM. Trimming removed 7 bases at V and 6 bases at J, with 19 bases between. The chain's CDR3 is CASTTPGPSFEQYF. As DNA, the CDR3 is TGTGCCAGCACTACCCCAGGCCCCAGCTTCGAGCAGTACTTC.

This chain connects TRBV10-2 to TRBJ1-1; D not certain. Per the germline V gene, CDR1 is WSHSY and CDR2 is SAAADI. Between the trimmed V and J ends, which lost 6 bases and 0 bases, there was a span of 11 bases. The CDR3 has 14 residues. CDR3 loop: CASRGPSLNTEAFF. The CDR3 bases are TGCGCCAGCAGGGGTCCTTCCCTGAACACTGAAGCTTTCTTT.

There are a few counts of this clonotype. The chain couples TRBV19 to TRBJ2-3, with D perhaps TRBD1 (6 bases). Trimming stripped 3 bases from V and 1 base from J, with 11 bases between. CDR1 LNHDA and CDR2 SQIVND come from the germline V gene (reference sequence). The CDR3 consists of 15 residues. For the CDR3, the DNA is TGTGCCAGTAGTATCCGACAGGATGGCACAGATACGCAGTATTTT. Translation gives CASSIRQDGTDTQYF.

In this sample, this clonotype turned up many times. J is TRBJ2-1 and V is TRBV27; weak D call: TRBD1 (5 bases). The V end was cut by 2 bases, the J end by 5 bases, with 13 bases between. The CDR3 has 15 residues. Per germline, CDR1 MNHEY and CDR2 SMNVEV (reference sequence). CDR3 coding DNA: TGTGCCAGCAGTTTACTCCCAGGGCTCAACAATGAGCAGTTCTTC. This codes for CASSLLPGLNNEQFF.

This rearrangement joins TRBV5-1 to TRBJ2-2, with D perhaps matching TRBD2 (5 bases). V lost 1 base and J 5 bases, leaving 6 bases between the germline ends. This CDR3 has 13 amino acids. The V gene's germline CDR1 is SGHRS and CDR2 YFSETQ. CDR3 sequence reads: CASSLTRTGELFF. CDR3 coding DNA: TGCGCCAGCAGCTTGACTAGGACCGGGGAGCTGTTTTTT.

This clonotype was counted a few times. V is TRBV4-3 and J is TRBJ2-1; D may be TRBD1 (6 bases). This CDR3 comprises 14 residues. Trimming pared 2 bases from V and 6 bases from J, leaving 11 bases between. CDR1 is LGHNA, CDR2 YSLEER, per germline. The CDR3: CASSQTGKVNEQFF. The CDR3 bases are TGCGCCAGCAGCCAAACAGGGAAGGTCAATGAGCAGTTCTTC.

V is TRBV2 and J is TRBJ2-1; 8 bases are shared with TRBD2. The CDR3 runs 15 residues. V lost 4 bases, J lost 6 bases, and 8 bases stayed unmatched. Germline CDR1 reads SNHLY; CDR2 reads FYNNEI. CDR3 protein: CASSVRRGAPNEQFF. CDR3 sequence (DNA): TGTGCCAGCAGTGTGAGGCGGGGGGCCCCCAATGAGCAGTTCTTC.

This chain connects TRBV4-1 to TRBJ1-2, with 9 bases matching TRBD1. This CDR3 contains 16 residues. V lost 1 base, J lost 3 bases, and 6 bases stayed unmatched. The germline V gene encodes CDR1 MGHRA and CDR2 YSYEKL. The CDR3 here is CASSQVGQGEDYGYTF. In nucleotides, the CDR3 is TGCGCCAGCAGCCAAGTGGGACAGGGAGAAGACTATGGCTACACCTTC.

The chain uses TRBV5-4 and TRBJ2-7, with 9 bases identical to TRBD2. CDR3 length equals 15 residues. The J segment lost 9 bases and the V segment lost 4 bases, leaving 14 bases of the junction unmatched. Germline loops: CDR1 SGHNT, CDR2 YYREEE (reference sequence). CDR3 region: CASSAGGPAFGGQYF. CDR3 nucleotide sequence: TGTGCCAGCAGCGCGGGGGGGCCCGCCTTCGGAGGGCAGTACTTC.

The chain is built from TRBV5-1 and TRBJ2-2, with D possibly being TRBD2 (6 bases). CDR1 SGHRS and CDR2 YFSETQ come from the germline V gene. Trimming pared 4 bases from V and 4 bases from J, leaving 17 bases between. The CDR3 is 16 amino acids. Written as DNA, the CDR3 is TGCGCCAGCAGCCCGCCGGGGGTTCAGGGCACCGGGGAGCTGTTTTTT. Its protein is CASSPPGVQGTGELFF.

The CDR3 coding sequence is TGTGCCATCAGTGGACTAGCGGGTTGGGGGGGAAGGGGCAATGAGCAGTTCTTC. Translated, it gives CAISGLAGWGGRGNEQFF. The rearrangement joins TRBV10-3 to TRBJ2-1, with 10 positions matching TRBD2. Trimming at V came to 4 bases and at J to 6 bases, leaving 15 bases not matched to a gene. Germline V CDR1 and CDR2: ENHRY, SYGVKD. The CDR3 is 18 amino acids.

The chain has TRBV4-1 and TRBJ2-3, with TRBD2 matching over 13 bases. Germline assignment: CDR1 MGHRA and CDR2 YSYEKL. The CDR3 length is 17 residues. With V trimmed by 3 bases and J by 5 bases, 8 bases remained unmatched. CDR3 in amino acids: CASSQIRGTSGVDTQYF. The CDR3 coding sequence is TGCGCCAGCAGCCAGATTCGCGGGACTAGCGGGGTAGATACGCAGTATTTT.

This clonotype was seen more than once but under ten times. The gene calls are TRBV27 and TRBJ1-3; D is uncertain. Germline-derived CDR1 and CDR2 are MNHEY and SMNVEV (reference sequence). The CDR3 loop spans 16 amino acids. V gave up 0 bases and J gave up 0 bases, with 9 bases separating them. Written as DNA, the CDR3 is TGTGCCAGCAGTTTATCGAGGACTGGCTCTGGAAACACCATATATTTT. This codes for CASSLSRTGSGNTIYF.

V and J are TRBV10-3 and TRBJ2-7; TRBD2 agrees at 12 bases. V lost 3 bases to trimming and J lost 5 bases; unmatched junction nucleotides: 11. CDR1 ENHRY and CDR2 SYGVKD come from the germline V gene. The CDR3 spans 17 residues. In nucleotides, the CDR3 is TGTGCCATCAGTGACCCTAGCGGGGGGGCATCTCACAACGAGCAGTACTTC. Protein: CAISDPSGGASHNEQYF.

This clonotype was picked up a small number of times. The chain couples TRBV4-2 to TRBJ2-7, with a possible D match to TRBD1 (5 bases). The CDR3 sequence is 15 residues long. Trimming left V 4 bases short and J 0 bases short, with 13 bases between. Germline V lookup: CDR1 LGHNA, CDR2 YNFKEQ. The CDR3 spells CASSPELTGSYEQYF. DNA for the CDR3: TGTGCCAGCAGCCCCGAACTAACAGGCTCCTACGAGCAGTACTTC.